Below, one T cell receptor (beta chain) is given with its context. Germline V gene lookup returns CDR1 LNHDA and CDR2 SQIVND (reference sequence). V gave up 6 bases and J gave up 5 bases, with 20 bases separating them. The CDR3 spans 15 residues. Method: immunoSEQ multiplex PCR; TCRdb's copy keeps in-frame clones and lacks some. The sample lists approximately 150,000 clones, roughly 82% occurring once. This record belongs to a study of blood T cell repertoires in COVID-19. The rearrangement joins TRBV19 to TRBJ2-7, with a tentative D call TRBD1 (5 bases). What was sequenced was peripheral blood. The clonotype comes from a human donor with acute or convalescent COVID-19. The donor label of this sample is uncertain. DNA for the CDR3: TGTGCCAGTAGGAGGCAAGCCGACCAGGGTAACGAGCAGTACTTC. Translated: CASRRQADQGNEQYF. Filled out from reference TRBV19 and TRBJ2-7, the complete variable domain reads DGGITQSPKYLFRKEGQNVTLSCEQNLNHDAMYWYRQDPGQGLRLIYYSQIVNDFQKGDIAEGYSVSREKKESFPLTVTSAQKNPTAFYLCASRRQADQGNEQYFGPGTRLTVT.